The 14 T cell receptor beta chains given below trace back to one sample, sequenced in a study of cytomegalovirus exposure and HLA in healthy donors. The primer mix had 60 Vbeta and 13 Jbeta primers. Only in-frame clones appear in the TCRdb table, and some are missing; sequencing was by immunoSEQ multiplex PCR. The data hold nearly 95,000 clones, with more than 70% observed a single time. Sequenced material: PBMCs. The receptors derive from a woman aged 40 to 50 in good health and CMV-seronegative.

Concerning this clone itself: The germline gene is not matched at one end of the junction; a read error may be the cause. CDR3 sequence: CASSLTGQGNSPLNF. The CDR3 nucleotides are TGTGCCAGCAGCCTGACGGGACAGGGGAATTCACCCCTCAACTTT. The chain couples TRBV7-2 to TRBJ1-6; TRBD1 agrees at 10 bases. The CDR3 runs to 15 residues. In germline, CDR1 is SGHTA, CDR2 FQGNSA.

This chain joins TRBV28 and TRBJ1-4; D may be TRBD1 (6 bases). This CDR3 comprises 14 residues. CDR1 is MDHEN, CDR2 SYDVKM, per germline. Trimming removed 7 bases from V and 4 bases from J, with 13 bases in between. This chain's CDR3 is CASTSGGRNEKLFF. The DNA of the CDR3 is TGTGCCAGCACCTCGGGGGGCCGTAATGAAAAACTGTTTTTT.

The rearrangement uses TRBV25-1 and TRBJ1-3; no clear D. The CDR3 runs to 15 residues. V was cut by 1 base and J by 8 bases, with 15 bases left in between. Germline V gene lookup returns CDR1 MGHDK and CDR2 SYGVNS. CDR3 region: CASSESGTGRDTIYF. Written as DNA, the CDR3 is TGTGCCAGCAGTGAATCAGGCACTGGGAGAGACACCATATATTTT.

The genes are TRBV30 and TRBJ1-1; no firm D call. Germline CDR1 and CDR2: GTSNPN and SVGIG (reference sequence). This CDR3 has 14 amino acids. V was shortened by 2 bases and J by 1 base, with 11 bases between the two germline ends. The CDR3 reads CAWSRGGGNTEAFF. Written as DNA, the CDR3 is TGTGCCTGGAGTAGAGGCGGAGGGAACACTGAAGCTTTCTTT.

The chain uses TRBV15 and TRBJ2-7; the match to TRBD2 covers 8 bases. CDR1 and CDR2 from the germline V gene are LNHNV and YYDKDF (reference sequence). The CDR3 runs to 14 residues. V lost 2 bases and J lost 7; bases outside the gene matches: 7. DNA for the CDR3: TGTGCCACCAGCAGAACCGGGACTAGGAGGGAGCAGTACTTC. Protein: CATSRTGTRREQYF.

The CDR3 DNA reads as TGTGCCAGCAGCTTAGCAAGAGGACTCTCTGGAAACACCATATATTTT. This codes for CASSLARGLSGNTIYF. This chain uses TRBV7-9 with TRBJ1-3; D ambiguous. CDR3 length: 16 residues. Germline loops: CDR1 SEHNR, CDR2 FQNEAQ (reference sequence). Trimming took off 0 bases at V and 0 bases at J, with 9 bases between the two ends.

This clone appeared a single time. The junction departs from germline at one end; a sequencing error may be responsible. This chain's CDR3 is CSAGGNYGYPF. CDR3 bases: TGCAGCGCGGGAGGAAACTATGGCTACCCCTTC. The chain uses TRBV29-1 and TRBJ1-2; D ambiguous. Germline V CDR1 and CDR2: SQVTM, ANQGSEA. This CDR3 is built from 11 residues.

In DNA, the CDR3 is TGTGCCAGCAGTGCCTTGACAGCGATGGGGGAAAAACTGTTTTTT. Translating it yields CASSALTAMGEKLFF. The chain recombines TRBV2 with TRBJ1-4; TRBD1 might be the D (5 bases). V was trimmed by 4 bases and J by 8 bases, leaving 17 bases between them. The CDR3 has 15 amino acids. The germline CDR1 and CDR2 sequences are SNHLY and FYNNEI.

V usage is TRBV19 and J usage is TRBJ1-1, with D perhaps matching TRBD1 (5 bases). The CDR3 has 13 residues. Germline V gene lookup returns CDR1 LNHDA and CDR2 SQIVND (reference sequence). V lost 5 bases to trimming and J lost 1 base, with 8 bases between them. The CDR3 protein is CASSSTGNTEAFF. The DNA of the CDR3 is TGTGCCAGTAGTTCTACAGGGAACACTGAAGCTTTCTTT.

This rearrangement joins TRBV29-1 to TRBJ2-1; unclear D gene. The V gene's germline CDR1 is SQVTM and CDR2 ANQGSEA. The V gene lost 8 bases and the J gene lost 5 bases, with 16 bases spanning the gap. This CDR3 spans 13 amino acids. The CDR3 sequence is CSSIWASNNEQFF. DNA for the CDR3: TGCAGCTCTATTTGGGCGTCGAACAATGAGCAGTTCTTC.

This rearrangement joins TRBV6-6 to TRBJ1-2, with D unclear. CDR3 size: 15 residues. The germline V gene has CDR1 MNHNY and CDR2 SVGAGI (reference sequence). V dropped 5 bases and J dropped 8 bases, with 21 bases sitting between them. The CDR3 protein is CASSREEVSLGGYTF. Here the CDR3 DNA reads TGTGCCAGCAGTCGGGAGGAGGTCTCCCTAGGGGGCTACACCTTC.

The CDR3 reads CSIRTSGIPYEQYF. Written as DNA, the CDR3 is TGCAGCATCCGGACTAGCGGGATTCCCTACGAGCAGTACTTC. This rearrangement joins TRBV29-1 to TRBJ2-7; TRBD2 matches at 12 bases. The trim removed 8 bases at V and 2 bases at J, leaving 7 bases unmatched. The CDR3 runs 14 residues. From germline, CDR1 is SQVTM and CDR2 ANQGSEA.

The chain links TRBV5-1 to TRBJ2-2; 9 bases map to TRBD2. Per the germline V gene, CDR1 is SGHRS and CDR2 is YFSETQ. V lost 0 bases to trimming and J lost 6 bases; unmatched junction nucleotides: 3. This CDR3 is built from 15 residues. DNA for the CDR3: TGCGCCAGCAGCTTGGCTAGCGGGGTAGCCGGGGAGCTGTTTTTT. Its translation is CASSLASGVAGELFF.

Concerning this clone: The same CDR3 arises from other DNA sequences in this sample as well. The rearrangement links TRBV18 to TRBJ2-7, with 7 bases matching TRBD1. The CDR3 loop spans 12 amino acids. The germline gives CDR1 KGHSH, CDR2 LQKENI. V trimming: 3 bases; J trimming: 6 bases; junction bases outside the gene matches: 2. CDR3 nucleotides: TGTGCCAGCTCACCGAACAGGGGCGAGCAGTACTTC. It yields the protein CASSPNRGEQYF.